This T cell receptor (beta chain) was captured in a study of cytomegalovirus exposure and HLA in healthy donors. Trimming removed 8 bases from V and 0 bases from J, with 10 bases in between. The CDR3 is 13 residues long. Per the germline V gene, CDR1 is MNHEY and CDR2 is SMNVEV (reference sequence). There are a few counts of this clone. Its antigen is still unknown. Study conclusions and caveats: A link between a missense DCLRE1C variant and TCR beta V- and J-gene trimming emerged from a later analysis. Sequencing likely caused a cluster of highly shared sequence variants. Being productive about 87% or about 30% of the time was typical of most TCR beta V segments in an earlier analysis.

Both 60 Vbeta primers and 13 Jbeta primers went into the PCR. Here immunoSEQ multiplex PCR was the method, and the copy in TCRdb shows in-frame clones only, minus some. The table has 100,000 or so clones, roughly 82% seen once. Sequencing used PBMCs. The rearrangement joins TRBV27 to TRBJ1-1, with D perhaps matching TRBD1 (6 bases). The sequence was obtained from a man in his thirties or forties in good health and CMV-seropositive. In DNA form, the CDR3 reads TGTGCCAGCGGGCGGGGGCTGAACACTGAAGCTTTCTTT. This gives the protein CASGRGLNTEAFF.